The sequence of this T cell receptor beta chain was determined in a study of CD8 T cells in Susac syndrome (dated by TCRdb to between 2018 and 2020). Notes on the research overall: Repertoire sequencing was used to test whether CD8+ T cell activation and differentiation in Susac syndrome was antigen driven.

The CDR3 holds 15 amino acids from the cysteine to the phenylalanine. The retained sequence is limited to the CDR3, 45 bases, with the frame set at the first base. CDR1 and CDR2 (SGHTA, FQGNSA) derive from the germline V gene. V was cut back by 4 bases and J by 0 bases, leaving a gap of 12 bases between them. RNA was extracted with the RNeasy kit and roughly 0.5 to 1 ug was reverse transcribed using random hexamers. TCR beta CDR3 regions were amplified with the immunoSEQ multiplex PCR assay covering 54 Vbeta and 13 Jbeta segments. Bias from PCR amplification was corrected by using a synthetic template baseline for primer optimization and for computational correction. On the authors' methods: Only productive sequences were kept, with reads annotated to V, D and J genes according to IMGT and analyzed in immunoSEQ Analyzer. To calculate clonality, Shannon entropy was normalized by log2 of the number of productive unique sequences and then subtracted from one. Public and private clones were assessed among the 100 most prevalent clones of each patient and control. Clones were defined as Susac-specific when absent from the healthy and MS cohorts, from about 1,100 published viral clones and from other ImmuneACCESS disease sequences. TCRdb reanalyzed the raw reads on its own, using fastp at Q25 for trimming and MiXCR for clone calling, and kept in-frame beta chains. Identical CDR3 protein sequences are pooled into one entry, listed with their most common genes and DNA. TCRdb, not the authors, supplied the V and J calls. The sample has under 200,000 distinct CDR3 sequences on record, 90% to 95% of them singletons. The ten biggest clones cover around 0.14% of the sample.

A note on this clonotype: Its target antigen remains unknown. No base qualities exist here, and no much larger clone lies one base off it.

Peripheral blood CD8+ and CD4+ T cells from healthy donors, Susac syndrome patients and multiple sclerosis patients were profiled using high-throughput TCR beta sequencing. Healthy donors were age- and sex-matched controls. CD8+ TEMRA cells were enriched by FACS, while bulk CD8+ and CD4+ T cells were purified by magnetic negative isolation. Blood was drawn into EDTA tubes, processed within 24 hours, and PBMCs were isolated by density gradient centrifugation. PBMCs destined for TCR sequencing were cryopreserved in liquid nitrogen and later thawed in a 37 °C water bath. The sorted or isolated CD4+, CD8+ and CD8+ TEMRA cells had a purity of 90% or higher. Results and caveats for the whole study, not just this receptor: The study acknowledged that relatively few individuals were included in the TCR sequencing and HLA analysis.

Sequenced sample: CD4+ T cells from PBMCs. The sequence was obtained from a human donor in good health. The chain is encoded by TRBV7-2 joined to TRBJ1-1; a weak D assignment points to TRBD1 (5 bases agree). The CDR3 is CASSYDSILNTEAFF. Read as DNA, the sequence is TGTGCCAGCAGCTATGACAGCATTTTGAACACTGAAGCTTTCTTT.